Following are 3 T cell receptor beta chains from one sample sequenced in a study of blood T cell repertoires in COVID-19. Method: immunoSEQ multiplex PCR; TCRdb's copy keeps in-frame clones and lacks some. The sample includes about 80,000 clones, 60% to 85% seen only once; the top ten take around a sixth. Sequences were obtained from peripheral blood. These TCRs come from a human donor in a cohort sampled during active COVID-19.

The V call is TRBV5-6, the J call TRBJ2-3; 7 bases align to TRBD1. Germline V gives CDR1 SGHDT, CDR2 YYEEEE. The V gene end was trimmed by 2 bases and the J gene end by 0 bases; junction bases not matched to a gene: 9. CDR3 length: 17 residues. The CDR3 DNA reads TGTGCCAGCAGCTTCACAGGGGTCAGATCTAGCACAGATACGCAGTATTTT. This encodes CASSFTGVRSSTDTQYF.

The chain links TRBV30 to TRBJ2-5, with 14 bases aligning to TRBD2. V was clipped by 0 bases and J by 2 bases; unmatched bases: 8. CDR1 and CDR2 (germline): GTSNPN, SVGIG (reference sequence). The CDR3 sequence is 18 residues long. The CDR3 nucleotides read TGTGCCTGGAGTGTAACCAGGACTAGCGGGGGGATTCAAGAGACCCAGTACTTC. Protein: CAWSVTRTSGGIQETQYF.

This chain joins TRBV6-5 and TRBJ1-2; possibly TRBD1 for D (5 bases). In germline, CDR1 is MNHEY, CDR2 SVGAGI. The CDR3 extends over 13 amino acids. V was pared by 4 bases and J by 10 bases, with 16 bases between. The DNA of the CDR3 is TGTGCCAGCAGTTTCCCGGGGGGTGGAGTCTACACCTTC. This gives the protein CASSFPGGGVYTF.